Below, 16 T cell receptor beta chains from the same sample are listed, as sequenced in a study of T cells in Graves' hyperthyroidism and ophthalmopathy. TCR beta CDR3 sequences were amplified from RNA transcripts. First-round RT-PCR of the TCR CDR3 relied on the HTBI primer set. TCRdb reprocessed the multiplex PCR reads with MiXCR, giving one entry per CDR3 protein. The data contain some 600,000 distinct CDR3 sequences, approximately 15% of them singletons. Sample: blood. Receptors were obtained from a woman in her twenties or thirties with Graves' hyperthyroidism that later progressed to Graves' ophthalmopathy.

The sample holds many counts of this clonotype. J is TRBJ2-7 and V is TRBV12-3 or TRBV12-4, with TRBD2 matching over 14 bases. J was trimmed by 0 bases and V by 5 bases; bases with no gene match: 9. The length of the CDR3 is 18 residues. The CDR3 sequence is CASSLRTSGRSSSYEQYF. The CDR3 region has the DNA TGTGCCAGCAGTCTCAGGACTAGCGGGAGGTCGAGCTCCTACGAGCAGTACTTC.

This clonotype has a handful of counts. V and J are TRBV20-1 and TRBJ2-7; 7 bases match TRBD2. Germline trimming cut 5 bases from V and 5 bases from J; bases unmatched to any gene: 6. The CDR3 contains 12 residues. Germline lookup yields CDR1 DFQATT and CDR2 SNEGSKA (reference sequence). CDR3 bases: TGCAGTGCTTCTCGGGAGGTCGACGAGCAGTACTTC. It yields the protein CSASREVDEQYF.

The CDR3 sequence is CASSLTRDRETNYGYTF. In DNA form, the CDR3 reads TGTGCCAGCAGCTTAACCCGGGACAGGGAGACCAACTATGGCTACACCTTC. V gene TRBV11-2 combines with J gene TRBJ1-2; 9 bases line up with TRBD1. This CDR3 has 17 residues. The junction had 9 bases not matched to a gene; V was cut back by 2 bases and J by 2 bases. Looked up from germline, CDR1 is SGHAT and CDR2 is FQNNGV.

This clonotype was seen repeatedly, ten times or more. V and J are TRBV7-2 and TRBJ2-7, with 8 bases that match TRBD2. Looked up from germline, CDR1 is SGHTA and CDR2 is FQGNSA. The CDR3 runs to 15 residues. Trimming cost V 0 bases and J 0 bases; bases outside gene matches: 1. The DNA for the CDR3 is TGTGCCAGCAGCTTAGCGCGGGGGGTCTCCTACGAGCAGTACTTC. It specifies CASSLARGVSYEQYF.

At least ten counts were recorded for this clonotype. The J gene is TRBJ2-7, the V gene TRBV10-3, with D uncertain. Germline V CDR1 and CDR2: ENHRY, SYGVKD. The V and J ends lost 6 bases and 5 bases respectively, with 11 bases between them. The CDR3 consists of 12 residues. The CDR3 DNA sequence: TGTGCCATCAGGGTGGAAAGAGACGAGCAGTACTTC. Protein: CAIRVERDEQYF.

This clonotype was counted many times. The J gene is TRBJ2-1, the V gene TRBV12-3 or TRBV12-4, with 10 bases lining up with TRBD2. The V gene end was trimmed by 7 bases and the J gene end by 7 bases; junction bases not matched to a gene: 13. The CDR3 is made up of 16 amino acids. The CDR3 nucleotides read TGTGCCAGCACCTCTTTCGGGACTAGCGCCGAAAATGAGCAGTTCTTC. Protein product: CASTSFGTSAENEQFF.

This clonotype has just a few counts. This chain uses TRBV6-2 or TRBV6-3 with TRBJ2-1; possible D gene TRBD2, 6 bases. The CDR3 is made up of 13 amino acids. Germline V gene data show CDR1 as MNHEY and CDR2 as SVGEGT. V was trimmed by 10 bases and J by 7 bases, leaving 17 bases between them. The CDR3 DNA is TGTGCCATTGTTCCCGGGACTTTGAATGAGCAGTTCTTC. Protein product: CAIVPGTLNEQFF.

This clonotype was recorded at least ten times. The rearrangement joins TRBV2 to TRBJ1-1; a possible D gene is TRBD1 (5 bases). The germline CDR1 and CDR2 sequences are SNHLY and FYNNEI. V lost 1 base, J lost 4 bases, and 10 bases lay in between. The CDR3 totals 14 residues. The CDR3 region has the DNA TGTGCCAGCAGTGAAGGGCAGGGCTTCACTGAAGCTTTCTTT. The encoded protein is CASSEGQGFTEAFF.

In this sample, this clonotype turned up many times. CDR3 amino acids: CASSSRTGSDGYTF. The CDR3 nucleotides are TGCGCCAGCAGCTCCCGGACAGGGTCGGATGGCTACACCTTC. The chain has TRBV5-1 and TRBJ1-2; 8 bases line up with TRBD1. This CDR3 is 14 amino acids long. J lost 6 bases, V lost 3 bases, and 7 bases had no gene match. Germline V CDR1 and CDR2: SGHRS, YFSETQ.

A word on this clonotype: A single base separates this from a much larger clone, so it may be a read error. The chain links TRBV6-1 to TRBJ2-6, with 7 bases that match TRBD1. The CDR3 loop spans 13 amino acids. CDR1 and CDR2 (germline): MNHNS, SASEGT. V lost 6 bases, J lost 8 bases, and 4 bases stayed unmatched. The CDR3 sequence is CASRTTGTNVLTF. DNA of the CDR3: TGTGCCAGCAGGACGACAGGGACCAACGTCCTGACTTTC.

This clonotype was observed a handful of times. The genes are TRBV11-2 and TRBJ2-5, with 7 bases fitting TRBD2. The CDR3 covers 15 residues. J lost 4 bases, V lost 3 bases, and 8 bases had no gene match. Germline values: CDR1 SGHAT, CDR2 FQNNGV. This CDR3 is CASSFTGASGETQYF. CDR3 bases: TGTGCCAGCAGCTTCACGGGTGCTAGCGGAGAGACCCAGTACTTC.

The rearrangement uses TRBV18 and TRBJ2-1, with 10 bases matching TRBD2. After removal of 2 bases from V and 7 bases from J, the junction contained 8 bases not matched to a gene. Germline CDR1 and CDR2: KGHSH and LQKENI. The CDR3 is 16 residues long. DNA for the CDR3: TGTGCCAGCTCACCATTAGGACTAGCGGACCCTAATGAGCAGTTCTTC. Translation gives CASSPLGLADPNEQFF.

This clonotype was detected only a few times. The chain joins TRBV20-1 to TRBJ1-2; 10 bases are shared with TRBD1. This CDR3 region has 14 residues. CDR1 is DFQATT, CDR2 SNEGSKA, per germline (reference sequence). The trim removed 5 bases at V and 4 bases at J, leaving 7 bases unmatched. As DNA, the CDR3 is TGCAGTGCTTCAGACAGGGGGCCTTCCTATGGCTACACCTTC. This codes for CSASDRGPSYGYTF.

J is TRBJ2-2 and V is TRBV6-1, with D uncertain. The V end was cut by 7 bases, the J end by 4 bases, with 7 bases between. The CDR3 is 12 amino acids. CDR1 and CDR2 from the germline V gene are MNHNS and SASEGT. For the CDR3, the DNA is TGTGCCAGCAACCCGGCCACCGGGGAGCTGTTTTTT. Encoded protein: CASNPATGELFF.

This clonotype showed up many times. The genes are TRBV2 and TRBJ1-2, with TRBD1 as a possible D gene (5 bases). Trimming pared 6 bases from V and 4 bases from J, leaving 12 bases between. The germline V gene has CDR1 SNHLY and CDR2 FYNNEI. The CDR3 runs to 13 residues. Here the CDR3 reads CASRGEGPYGYTF. The CDR3 nucleotides are TGTGCCAGCAGGGGAGAGGGACCCTATGGCTACACCTTC.

This clonotype was recorded many times. The chain is built from TRBV6-2 or TRBV6-3 and TRBJ1-2; D call uncertain. V was shortened by 0 bases and J by 6 bases, with 8 bases between the two germline ends. CDR1 is MNHEY, CDR2 SVGEGT, per germline. CDR3 length: 13 residues. In nucleotides, the CDR3 is TGTGCCAGCAGTTACTCGAGGCCTGATGGCTACACCTTC. It translates to CASSYSRPDGYTF.